Reported below is one T cell receptor beta chain. The antigen is undetermined. This sample was taken from a study of T cell repertoires in cytomegalovirus infection. The germline V gene has CDR1 LNHDA and CDR2 SQIVND (reference sequence). Trimming left V 3 bases short and J 4 bases short, with 9 bases between. The CDR3 extends over 13 amino acids. MiXCR was run by TCRdb on the reads, yielding one entry per CDR3 protein. The repertoire has some 110,000 distinct CDR3 sequences, around 32% of them found once; the top ten carry about 53%. The sequencing here drew on CD8+ T cells from cultured PBMCs, taken from culture after CMV antigen stimulation. The clonotype was recovered from a human donor in good health (CMV status not recorded). Some clones in this sample may be carry-over from other donors' samples. J is TRBJ1-1 and V is TRBV19, with unresolved D. The chain's CDR3 is CASSIAASTEAFF. CDR3 DNA sequence: TGTGCCAGTAGTATCGCGGCAAGCACTGAAGCTTTCTTT.